Here is one TCR beta chain with its context. No cognate antigen has been identified for it. No base quality information exists; no much larger clone differs at one position. High-throughput TCRbeta CDR3 sequencing of frozen genomic DNA was performed by immunoSEQ, with PCR amplification, mapping, bias correction and internal controls included. On the study's bioinformatics: Productive rearrangements were retained, and unique TCRbeta sequences were defined by the CDR3 nucleotide sequence together with the V and J gene. Donor-reactive sequences required at least 5-fold expansion in CFSE-low cells versus unstimulated pre-transplant cells and at least 0.01% frequency. Per-subject minimum frequency thresholds, based on the lowest-template unstimulated sample, ensured at least 90% detection power. Jensen-Shannon divergence between the top 1000 TCRbeta sequences post- versus pre-transplant served as the measure of repertoire turnover. Two-sided Fisher's exact tests were used to test for changes in how often donor-reactive sequences were detected. The immuneACCESS repertoire file appears here via TCRdb, limited to in-frame rearrangements. These files lack a portion of the clones; in checked studies, under half of the deficit traces to unresolved V genes, and the cause of the others is not known. V and J calls and clone size are copied from that table; D and trimming were computed from the DNA. The sample table holds some 33,000 clones, of which around 94% were seen once. The ten largest make up 20% to 30% of the sample.

Thawed unstimulated PBMCs were stained for CD3, CD4 and CD8 and FACS-sorted into CD3+CD4+ and CD3+CD8+ populations. All 8 studied subjects were randomized to immunosuppression withdrawal. The Qiagen DNeasy Blood and Tissue Kit was used for genomic DNA isolation. This specimen belongs to a study of T cell clones after liver transplantation (dated by TCRdb to the late 2010s). Some background on the complete study: The samples were obtained from ITN030ST, a randomized trial that attempted immunosuppression withdrawal within 2 years after liver transplantation. Donor-reactive T cell clones were identified by TCRbeta sequencing following a pre-transplant mixed lymphocyte reaction and were subsequently tracked in post-transplant blood. Third party-reactive TCRbeta sequences were also identified from pre-transplant MLRs to serve as an antigen-independent comparator for donor-reactive sequences. Of the eight recipients, a few were HCV-positive, while the remaining recipients had been transplanted for non-autoimmune, non-viral indications. The subjects received no induction therapy and were kept on standard immunosuppression until randomization at 12-24 months post-transplant. Tolerance meant complete immunosuppression withdrawal for at least one year without liver enzymes rising beyond twice the upper limit of normal. Blood samples were collected pre-transplant, then pre-randomization ahead of withdrawal, and finally post-randomization once withdrawal had either been completed or failed. A cohort of 8 liver transplant recipients was studied, of whom 3 were classified as tolerant and 5 as non-tolerant.

General findings and caveats noted by the study authors: The conclusions were considered preliminary, being limited by small, heterogeneous patient numbers and non-standardized post-transplant time points. In 5 of 8 subjects, circulating donor-reactive CD4 TCRbeta sequences decreased significantly after transplant, regardless of tolerance or HCV status. Donor-reactive sequences decreased more than third party-reactive sequences, which suggests partial antigen-specific deletion that was not related to withdrawal success. Because no allograft tissue specimens were available, donor-reactive T cells may have migrated into the graft instead of being deleted. When repertoire turnover was accounted for, significantly reduced detection of donor-reactive sequences was found in 7 of 8 subjects for CD4 and in 8 of 8 subjects for CD8. In a couple of subjects, low numbers of available donor cells limited the measurable donor-reactive repertoire.

V sheds 5 bases and J sheds 7 bases, leaving 7 bases between their ends. The cysteine opens and the phenylalanine closes a CDR3 of 11 amino acids. Kept here is only the CDR3 DNA, which spans 33 bases and is read in frame from base 1. The CDR1 and CDR2 encoded by the germline V gene (reference sequence) are LNHDA and SQIVND. The chain is made from TRBV19 and TRBJ2-3, with the D gene uncertain. This TCR came from a human patient who received a liver transplant. Some T cells seen after a transplant may have their origin in the graft donor. The sample consisted of CD8+ T cells from blood, taken 12 months after liver transplant. The sequence in DNA is TGTGCCAGTAGTGGCGTCCATACGCAGTATTTT. This translates into CASSGVHTQYF.